The 22 T cell receptor beta chains presented below share a single source sample, sequenced in a study of control samples from healthy donors and cancer patients. Generated by immunoSEQ multiplex PCR, the TCRdb table keeps only in-frame clones and is missing some. Among 150,000 to 200,000 clones listed, approximately 94% were seen once. Sequences were obtained from blood. The receptors come from a man aged 25 to 45 in good health.

Comment on this clone: Relative to the germline gene, one junction end is altered; a read error may explain this. The chain carries TRBV7-9 and TRBJ1-1; D ambiguous. This CDR3 spans 12 amino acids. Germline CDR1 is SEHNR and CDR2 is FQNEAQ (reference sequence). CDR3: CASSLGDSRLDF. Here the CDR3 DNA reads TGTGCCAGCAGCTTAGGCGATTCACGGCTGGACTTT.

The chain employs TRBV6-2 or TRBV6-3 and TRBJ2-3; 10 positions agree with TRBD2. The junction had 4 bases not matched to a gene; V was cut back by 6 bases and J by 1 base. CDR1 and CDR2 from the germline V gene are MNHEY and SVGEGT. CDR3 length: 15 residues. DNA for the CDR3: TGTGCCAGCAGCTTAGCGGGGGGTGGCACAGATACGCAGTATTTT. Translated: CASSLAGGGTDTQYF.

The chain employs TRBV6-5 and TRBJ2-1, with TRBD1 identical over 9 bases. The CDR3 covers 15 residues. Germline V gives CDR1 MNHEY, CDR2 SVGAGI. V shed 6 bases, J shed 7 bases, and the junction held 10 bases outside the gene matches. The DNA of the CDR3 is TGTGCCAGCAGGGGTACAGGGGGCCTCGGGAATGAGCAGTTCTTC. The encoded protein is CASRGTGGLGNEQFF.

This chain uses TRBV30 with TRBJ1-6; D is uncertain. In germline, CDR1 is GTSNPN, CDR2 SVGIG (reference sequence). The CDR3 loop spans 14 amino acids. The ends were cut back, 0 bases at V and 7 bases at J, with 10 bases in the middle. The CDR3 loop reads CAWSVSVINSPLHF. CDR3 DNA: TGTGCCTGGAGTGTATCGGTTATCAATTCACCCCTCCACTTT.

This chain links TRBV5-4 with TRBJ2-3; the D call may be TRBD1 or TRBD2 (5 bases each). V gave up 3 bases and J gave up 0 bases, with 8 bases separating them. Germline V gene sequence: CDR1 SGHNT, CDR2 YYREEE (reference sequence). The CDR3 contains 14 residues. The CDR3 DNA is TGTGCCAGCAGCTCCGGGACCAGCACAGATACGCAGTATTTT. Translated: CASSSGTSTDTQYF.

The chain combines TRBV28 with TRBJ2-5; D unclear. CDR3 length: 15 residues. Germline assignment: CDR1 MDHEN and CDR2 SYDVKM. Trimming took 2 bases from V and 5 from J, leaving 15 bases between them. The CDR3 region is CASSLGLILLETQYF. In DNA, the CDR3 is TGTGCCAGCAGTTTAGGCCTCATTCTTTTGGAGACCCAGTACTTC. Looking up the rest from reference TRBV28 and TRBJ2-5 gives the full variable domain: DVKVTQSSRYLVKRTGEKVFLECVQDMDHENMFWYRQDPGLGLRLIYFSYDVKMKEKGDIPEGYSVSREKKERFSLILESASTNQTSMYLCASSLGLILLETQYFGPGTRLLVL.

This chain joins TRBV19 and TRBJ1-2, with D perhaps matching TRBD1 (5 bases). CDR1 and CDR2 (germline): LNHDA, SQIVND (reference sequence). This CDR3 has 13 residues. Trimming left V 6 bases short and J 5 bases short, with 13 bases between. The CDR3 sequence is CASSRFGTYGYTF. CDR3 bases: TGTGCCAGTAGCCGCTTTGGGACTTATGGCTACACCTTC.

The chain joins TRBV6-1 to TRBJ1-1; maybe TRBD1 (5 bases). Per the germline V gene, CDR1 is MNHNS and CDR2 is SASEGT. Trimming took 0 bases from V and 6 from J, leaving 5 bases between them. This CDR3 is built from 12 residues. The CDR3 nucleotides are TGTGCCAGCAGTGAAGCGACAGCTGAAGCTTTCTTT. Translation gives CASSEATAEAFF.

The count of this clone is one. The chain couples TRBV15 to TRBJ1-4; 8 bases align to TRBD1. The CDR3 sequence is 14 residues long. The germline V gene has CDR1 LNHNV and CDR2 YYDKDF (reference sequence). V lost 3 bases to trimming and J lost 6 bases; unmatched junction nucleotides: 3. CDR3 in DNA: TGTGCCACCAGCAGGGACAGGGTAGATGAAAAACTGTTTTTT. This translates into CATSRDRVDEKLFF. The complete variable domain, with remaining parts taken from reference TRBV15 and TRBJ1-4, reads DAMVIQNPRYQVTQFGKPVTLSCSQTLNHNVMYWYQQKSSQAPKLLFHYYDKDFNNEADTPDNFQSRRPNTSFCFLDIRSPGLGDTAMYLCATSRDRVDEKLFFGSGTQLSVL.

The rearrangement uses TRBV5-4 and TRBJ1-4, with TRBD1 as a possible D gene (6 bases). This CDR3 contains 14 residues. Germline CDR1 SGHNT, CDR2 YYREEE (reference sequence). With 5 bases removed from V and 2 bases from J, the gap between germline ends came to 10 bases. The CDR3 coding sequence is TGTGCCAGCAGTTTTACAGGGACTAATGAAAAACTGTTTTTT. Its translation: CASSFTGTNEKLFF.

V is TRBV7-2 and J is TRBJ2-2; D not certain. V was shortened by 5 bases and J by 6 bases, with 13 bases between the two germline ends. Looked up from germline, CDR1 is SGHTA and CDR2 is FQGNSA. CDR3 length: 14 amino acids. DNA of the CDR3: TGTGCCAGCAGCCACACCCCGGTGGCCGGGGAGCTGTTTTTT. It translates to CASSHTPVAGELFF.

The table lists this clone with a count of one. The chain joins TRBV11-3 to TRBJ2-1, with unresolved D. This CDR3 spans 14 amino acids. CDR1 is SGHNT and CDR2 is YENEEA in the germline V gene. Between the trimmed V and J ends, which lost 5 bases and 0 bases, there was a span of 8 bases. The CDR3 loop reads CASSRVSSYNEQFF. CDR3 DNA sequence: TGTGCCAGCAGCCGGGTGAGCTCCTACAATGAGCAGTTCTTC.

The sample holds one count of this clone. The chain carries TRBV6-1 and TRBJ2-7; D unresolved. CDR1 and CDR2 (germline): MNHNS, SASEGT. CDR3 length: 15 amino acids. V lost 0 bases to trimming and J lost 2 bases, with 11 bases between them. CDR3 residues: CASSEAWVPTYEQYF. The CDR3, as DNA: TGTGCCAGCAGTGAAGCATGGGTGCCTACCTACGAGCAGTACTTC.

The chain links TRBV4-3 to TRBJ2-2, with a possible D match to TRBD2 (5 bases). The V gene's germline CDR1 is LGHNA and CDR2 YSLEER. The ends were cut back, 4 bases at V and 0 bases at J, with 21 bases in the middle. The CDR3 covers 19 residues. CDR3 region: CASSRHLRESYSNTGELFF. The DNA of the CDR3 is TGCGCCAGCAGCCGACACCTTCGGGAAAGCTATTCGAACACCGGGGAGCTGTTTTTT.

This chain connects TRBV5-4 to TRBJ1-2; 9 nucleotides agree with TRBD1. V lost 0 bases, J lost 4 bases, and 19 bases stayed unmatched. Germline lookup yields CDR1 SGHNT and CDR2 YYREEE (reference sequence). The CDR3 length is 20 residues. The CDR3 region is CASSLESRGTGKELAYGYTF. DNA of the CDR3: TGTGCCAGCAGCTTGGAATCTCGTGGGACAGGGAAAGAATTAGCCTATGGCTACACCTTC.

The J gene is TRBJ2-5, the V gene TRBV7-6, with TRBD2 identical over 9 bases. The germline CDR1 and CDR2 sequences are SGHVS and FNYEAQ. The CDR3 contains 14 residues. The J segment lost 1 base and the V segment lost 3 bases, leaving 0 bases of the junction unmatched. CDR3 sequence: CASSFSGGQETQYF. The CDR3 bases are TGTGCCAGCAGCTTTAGCGGGGGCCAAGAGACCCAGTACTTC. Filled out from reference TRBV7-6 and TRBJ2-5, the complete variable domain reads GAGVSQSPRYKVTKRGQDVALRCDPISGHVSLYWYRQALGQGPEFLTYFNYEAQQDKSGLPNDRFSAERPEGSISTLTIQRTEQRDSAMYRCASSFSGGQETQYFGPGTRLLVL.

This chain connects TRBV18 to TRBJ1-5; D might be TRBD1 (5 bases). Germline V gives CDR1 KGHSH, CDR2 LQKENI. The CDR3 length is 14 residues. V shed 1 base and J shed 6 bases, with 10 bases lying between them. CDR3 nucleotides: TGTGCCAGCTCACCACAAAGGGGCGGTCAGCCCCAGCATTTT. Encoded protein: CASSPQRGGQPQHF.

This clone was found once. J is TRBJ2-5 and V is TRBV10-2, with 13 positions matching TRBD2. Germline V gene data show CDR1 as WSHSY and CDR2 as SAAADI. The V and J ends lost 7 bases and 5 bases, in that order; junction bases with no gene match: 10. The length of the CDR3 is 16 residues. CDR3 region: CASTTPLTSGGETQYF. The CDR3 DNA reads as TGCGCCAGCACTACACCTTTGACTAGCGGGGGGGAGACCCAGTACTTC.

This clone was counted between two and nine times. This chain uses TRBV7-2 with TRBJ2-4; possibly TRBD2 for D (6 bases). V gave up 10 bases and J gave up 9 bases, with 16 bases separating them. The CDR3 covers 12 residues. Germline lookup yields CDR1 SGHTA and CDR2 FQGNSA. CDR3 region: CATAEGHGIQYF. The CDR3 DNA follows: TGTGCCACCGCGGAGGGTCACGGCATTCAGTACTTC.

The J gene is TRBJ2-7, the V gene TRBV6-5; no reliable D call. Germline-derived CDR1 and CDR2 are MNHEY and SVGAGI. V shed 3 bases and J shed 5 bases, with 5 bases lying between them. The CDR3 totals 11 residues. The CDR3 DNA sequence: TGTGCCAGCAGTTATGGGCACGAGCAGTACTTC. This codes for CASSYGHEQYF.

This chain links TRBV6-4 with TRBJ2-1; 7 bases fit TRBD1. Germline V CDR1 and CDR2: MRHNA, SNTAGT. CDR3 length: 17 residues. Trimming removed 0 bases from V and 1 base from J; junction bases left unmatched: 6. The CDR3 DNA reads TGTGCCAGCAGTGACTCTCATGAGGGGGCTTCCTACAATGAGCAGTTCTTC. It specifies CASSDSHEGASYNEQFF.

Here the CDR3 DNA reads TGTGCCAGCAGCCCGTTCGAGGGAGTTTTTTCTGGAAACACCATATATTTT. Translating gives CASSPFEGVFSGNTIYF. This chain joins TRBV9 and TRBJ1-3; D is unresolved. CDR3 length: 17 residues. Trimming took off 4 bases at V and 1 base at J, with 18 bases between the two ends. CDR1 and CDR2 (germline): SGDLS, YYNGEE.